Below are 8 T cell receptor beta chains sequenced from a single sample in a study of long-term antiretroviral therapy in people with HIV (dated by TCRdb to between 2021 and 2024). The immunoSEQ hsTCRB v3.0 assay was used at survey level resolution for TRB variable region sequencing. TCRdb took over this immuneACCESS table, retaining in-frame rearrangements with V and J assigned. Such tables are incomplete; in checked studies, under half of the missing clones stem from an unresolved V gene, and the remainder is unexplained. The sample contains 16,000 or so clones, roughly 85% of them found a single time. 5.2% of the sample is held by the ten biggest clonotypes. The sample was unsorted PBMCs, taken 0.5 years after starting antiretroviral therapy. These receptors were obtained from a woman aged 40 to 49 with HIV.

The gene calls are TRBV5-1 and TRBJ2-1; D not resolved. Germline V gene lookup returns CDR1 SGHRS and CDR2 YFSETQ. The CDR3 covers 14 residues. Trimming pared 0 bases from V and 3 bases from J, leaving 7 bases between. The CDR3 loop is CASSLVALYNEQFF. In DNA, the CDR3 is TGCGCCAGCAGCTTGGTAGCTCTCTACAATGAGCAGTTCTTC.

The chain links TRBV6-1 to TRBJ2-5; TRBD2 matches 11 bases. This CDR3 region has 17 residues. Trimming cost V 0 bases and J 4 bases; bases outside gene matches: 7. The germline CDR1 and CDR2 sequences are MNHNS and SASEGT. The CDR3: CASSEALLAGVGETQYF. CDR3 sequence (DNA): TGTGCCAGCAGTGAAGCGCTACTAGCGGGAGTAGGAGAGACCCAGTACTTC.

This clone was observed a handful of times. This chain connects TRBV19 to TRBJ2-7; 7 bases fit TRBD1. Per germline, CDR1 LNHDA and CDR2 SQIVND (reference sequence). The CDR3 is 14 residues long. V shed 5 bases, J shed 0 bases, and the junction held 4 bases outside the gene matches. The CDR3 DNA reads TGTGCCAGTAGTGGGACAGAATTCTCCTACGAGCAGTACTTC. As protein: CASSGTEFSYEQYF.

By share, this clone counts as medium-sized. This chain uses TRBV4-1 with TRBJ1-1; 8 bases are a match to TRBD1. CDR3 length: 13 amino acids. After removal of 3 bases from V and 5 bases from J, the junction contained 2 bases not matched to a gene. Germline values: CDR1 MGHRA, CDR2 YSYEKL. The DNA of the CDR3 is TGCGCCAGCAGCCAGGACAGGGAAACTGAAGCTTTCTTT. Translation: CASSQDRETEAFF.

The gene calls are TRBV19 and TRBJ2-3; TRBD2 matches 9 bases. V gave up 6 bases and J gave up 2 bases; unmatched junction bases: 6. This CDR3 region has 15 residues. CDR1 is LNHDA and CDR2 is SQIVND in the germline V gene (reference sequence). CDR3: CASSPTSGNTDTQYF. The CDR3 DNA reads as TGTGCCAGTAGCCCGACTAGCGGCAACACAGATACGCAGTATTTT.

CDR3 loop: CASSRTEQPEKLFF. The CDR3 nucleotides are TGTGCCAGCTCACGGACTGAACAACCCGAAAAACTGTTTTTT. This rearrangement joins TRBV18 to TRBJ1-4, with D unresolved. The CDR3 has 14 residues. Deletions cut 4 bases from V and 8 bases from J, with 14 bases between. The germline gives CDR1 KGHSH, CDR2 LQKENI.

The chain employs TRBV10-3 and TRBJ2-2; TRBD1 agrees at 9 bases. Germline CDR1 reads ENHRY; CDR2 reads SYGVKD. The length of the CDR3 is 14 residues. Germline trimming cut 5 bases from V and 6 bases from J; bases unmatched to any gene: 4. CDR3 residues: CAISLQGASGELFF. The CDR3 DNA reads TGTGCCATCAGTCTACAGGGGGCCTCCGGGGAGCTGTTTTTT.

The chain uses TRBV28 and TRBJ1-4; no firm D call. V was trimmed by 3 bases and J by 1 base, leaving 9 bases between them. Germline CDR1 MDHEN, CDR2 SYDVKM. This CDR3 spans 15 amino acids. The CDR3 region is CASSFPSVTNEKLFF. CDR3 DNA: TGTGCCAGCAGTTTTCCATCGGTAACTAATGAAAAACTGTTTTTT.